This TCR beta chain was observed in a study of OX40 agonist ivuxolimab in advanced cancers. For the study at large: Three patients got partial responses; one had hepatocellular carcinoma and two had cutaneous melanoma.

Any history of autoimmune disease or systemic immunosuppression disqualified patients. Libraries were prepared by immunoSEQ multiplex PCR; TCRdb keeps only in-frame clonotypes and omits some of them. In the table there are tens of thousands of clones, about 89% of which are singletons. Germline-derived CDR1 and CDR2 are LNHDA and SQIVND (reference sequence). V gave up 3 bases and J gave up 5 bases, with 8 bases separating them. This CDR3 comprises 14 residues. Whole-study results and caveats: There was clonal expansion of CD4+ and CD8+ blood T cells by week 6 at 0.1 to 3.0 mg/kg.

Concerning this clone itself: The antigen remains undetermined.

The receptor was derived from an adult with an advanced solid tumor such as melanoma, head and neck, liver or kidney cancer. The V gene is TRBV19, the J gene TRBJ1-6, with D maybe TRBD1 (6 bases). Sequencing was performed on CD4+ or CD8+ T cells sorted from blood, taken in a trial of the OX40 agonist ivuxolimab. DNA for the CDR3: TGTGCCAGTAGTATTCGGACAGATAATTCACCCCTCCACTTT. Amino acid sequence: CASSIRTDNSPLHF.